Below are 28 T cell receptor beta chains sequenced from a single sample in a study of blood T cell repertoires in COVID-19. TCRdb's table, derived via immunoSEQ multiplex PCR, lists solely in-frame clones and lacks some. The profile shows 150,000 to 200,000 clones, around 90% of them singletons. The sequenced sample consisted of PBMCs or T cells enriched from blood (not recorded which). The receptors here all came from a young woman who had recovered from COVID-19.

J is TRBJ1-2 and V is TRBV7-8; D gene ambiguous. V was cut by 7 bases and J by 4 bases, with 13 bases left in between. In germline, CDR1 is SGHVS, CDR2 FQNEAQ. The CDR3 contains 13 residues. For the CDR3, the DNA is TGTGCCAGCAACCACCTCGAGGGCTATGGCTACACCTTC. Its translation is CASNHLEGYGYTF.

The V gene is TRBV10-3, the J gene TRBJ1-5; 11 bases agree with TRBD1. CDR1 is ENHRY and CDR2 is SYGVKD in the germline V gene. V dropped 10 bases and J dropped 5; count of bases not matched to a gene: 4. The CDR3 covers 13 residues. The CDR3 DNA is TGTGCCACGAAGGGACAGGGGGATCAGCCCCAGCATTTT. Its translation: CATKGQGDQPQHF.

The chain is built from TRBV24-1 and TRBJ2-7, with D perhaps matching TRBD1 (6 bases). V was trimmed by 7 bases and J by 13 bases, leaving 19 bases between them. CDR1 and CDR2 (germline): KGHDR, SFDVKD. The length of the CDR3 is 12 residues. CDR3 nucleotides: TGTGCCACCAGGCTATCTAGACAGGAACAATACTTC. Amino acids: CATRLSRQEQYF.

This clone was detected once. CDR3 sequence (DNA): TGTGCCAGCAGTTTCGGGGGTTACACTGAAGCTTTCTTT. This codes for CASSFGGYTEAFF. V gene TRBV12-3 or TRBV12-4 combines with J gene TRBJ1-1; weak D call: TRBD1 (5 bases). Trimming cost V 3 bases and J 3 bases, with 8 bases left between them. The CDR3 runs 13 residues.

The rearrangement links TRBV30 to TRBJ2-7; TRBD2 matches 8 bases. V lost 1 base and J lost 7; bases outside the gene matches: 6. The CDR3 length is 13 residues. Germline V lookup: CDR1 GTSNPN, CDR2 SVGIG (reference sequence). The CDR3 here is CAWSGLREDEQYF. The CDR3 region has the DNA TGTGCCTGGAGTGGGTTGCGGGAGGATGAGCAGTACTTC.

Of note for this clone: A read error may account for a junction end that differs from germline. This chain's CDR3 is CASSLEGAGVQHF. Here the CDR3 DNA reads TGTGCCAGCAGCTTGGAGGGAGCCGGGGTGCAGCACTTC. This chain uses TRBV5-4 with TRBJ2-7, with TRBD2 as a possible D gene (5 bases). This CDR3 region has 13 residues. Germline CDR1 is SGHNT and CDR2 is YYREEE (reference sequence). The complete variable domain, with remaining parts taken from reference TRBV5-4 and TRBJ2-7, reads ETGVTQSPTHLIKTRGQQVTLRCSSQSGHNTVSWYQQALGQGPQFIFQYYREEENGRGNFPPRFSGLQFPNYSSELNVNALELDDSALYLCASSLEGAGVQHFGPGTRLTVT.

The V gene is TRBV19, the J gene TRBJ2-1, with a weak D call TRBD1 (6 bases). Trimming removed 8 bases at V and 6 bases at J, with 17 bases between. The CDR3 totals 14 residues. The germline V gene encodes CDR1 LNHDA and CDR2 SQIVND (reference sequence). CDR3 DNA: TGTGCCAGTGCCACCGGGACGGACAGCAATGAGCAGTTCTTC. It codes for CASATGTDSNEQFF.

The chain recombines TRBV25-1 with TRBJ1-1, with TRBD1 matching over 9 bases. V gave up 5 bases and J gave up 10 bases; unmatched junction bases: 5. Germline values: CDR1 MGHDK, CDR2 SYGVNS. CDR3 length: 12 amino acids. The CDR3 region has the DNA TGTGCCAGCAGTTGGACAGGGGATCGAGCTTTCTTT. Translation gives CASSWTGDRAFF.

The V gene is TRBV24-1, the J gene TRBJ1-2; D possibly corresponds to TRBD1 (5 bases). The CDR3 covers 13 residues. V lost 4 bases, J lost 7 bases, and 12 bases lay in between. Germline lookup yields CDR1 KGHDR and CDR2 SFDVKD. CDR3 protein: CATSEGRAAGYTF. DNA for the CDR3: TGTGCCACCAGTGAAGGCAGGGCGGCTGGCTACACCTTC.

The chain couples TRBV6-7 to TRBJ1-1, with D possibly TRBD1 on 5 matching bases. TRBV6-7 is treated as an ORF (open reading frame) with a function not yet certain. The CDR3 runs to 15 residues. V was pared by 0 bases and J by 1 base, with 9 bases between. Here the CDR3 reads CASSYSPGPNTEAFF. The CDR3 DNA reads TGTGCCAGCAGTTACTCGCCAGGGCCGAACACTGAAGCTTTCTTT.

The V and J genes are TRBV7-9 and TRBJ2-7; the match to TRBD2 covers 10 bases. Germline-derived CDR1 and CDR2 are SEHNR and FQNEAQ (reference sequence). V shed 2 bases and J 5 bases; nucleotides not matched to a gene: 9. The CDR3 extends over 16 amino acids. CDR3 residues: CASSLLGAGGPNEQYF. As DNA, the CDR3 is TGTGCCAGCAGCTTACTCGGAGCGGGAGGGCCGAACGAGCAGTACTTC.

The chain links TRBV9 to TRBJ2-5; D remains ambiguous. CDR1 SGDLS and CDR2 YYNGEE come from the germline V gene. V lost 0 bases and J lost 1, with 10 bases in between. The length of the CDR3 is 15 residues. CDR3 sequence (DNA): TGTGCCAGCAGCGTAGACCGCCTAGTCCAAGAGACCCAGTACTTC. It codes for CASSVDRLVQETQYF.

The chain recombines TRBV6-6 with TRBJ1-2; TRBD1 aligns across 8 bases. V trimming: 7 bases; J trimming: 7 bases; junction bases outside the gene matches: 11. The CDR3 length is 14 residues. Per germline, CDR1 MNHNY and CDR2 SVGAGI (reference sequence). The CDR3 protein is CASTQNQGARGYTF. The DNA for the CDR3 is TGTGCCAGCACCCAAAACCAGGGGGCGCGTGGCTACACCTTC.

The genes are TRBV28 and TRBJ1-5; possible D gene TRBD1, 5 bases. The V gene lost 5 bases and the J gene lost 0 bases, with 11 bases spanning the gap. CDR3 length equals 15 residues. Germline V gives CDR1 MDHEN, CDR2 SYDVKM. The DNA of the CDR3 is TGTGCCAGCAGTGTGACAGTTTATAGCAATCAGCCCCAGCATTTT. Translation: CASSVTVYSNQPQHF.

CDR3 protein: CASSFSGVAGGINYRSYEQYF. DNA of the CDR3: TGTGCCAGCAGTTTTTCAGGAGTAGCGGGGGGAATAAACTATCGCTCCTACGAGCAGTACTTC. The chain is built from TRBV28 and TRBJ2-7; 10 nucleotides line up with TRBD2. V lost 3 bases to trimming and J lost 0 bases; unmatched junction nucleotides: 20. The CDR3 is 21 residues long. Germline CDR1 is MDHEN and CDR2 is SYDVKM. Combining the CDR3 with reference TRBV28 and TRBJ2-7 gives the whole variable domain DVKVTQSSRYLVKRTGEKVFLECVQDMDHENMFWYRQDPGLGLRLIYFSYDVKMKEKGDIPEGYSVSREKKERFSLILESASTNQTSMYLCASSFSGVAGGINYRSYEQYFGPGTRLTVT.

CDR3 nucleotides: TGCGCCAGCAGGGACCCCAGGGTTTCACTGGGCACCGGGGAGCTGTTTTTT. It codes for CASRDPRVSLGTGELFF. The chain recombines TRBV10-2 with TRBJ2-2, with a tentative D call TRBD1 (5 bases). Trimming pared 6 bases from V and 4 bases from J, leaving 21 bases between. Germline values: CDR1 WSHSY, CDR2 SAAADI. The CDR3 covers 17 residues.

CDR3 DNA sequence: TGTGCCTCCCGGGGAGGAACTAAAACCTACGAGCAGTACTTC. Its translation: CASRGGTKTYEQYF. The rearrangement links TRBV30 to TRBJ2-7; possibly TRBD2 for D (6 bases). The germline CDR1 and CDR2 sequences are GTSNPN and SVGIG (reference sequence). Deletions cut 7 bases from V and 2 bases from J, with 18 bases between. This CDR3 spans 14 amino acids.

DNA of the CDR3: TGTGCCAGCAGCGCTCGATTTCCGGGACAGGGGAGCACCGGGGAGCTGTTTTTT. This gives the protein CASSARFPGQGSTGELFF. The V gene is TRBV9, the J gene TRBJ2-2; 10 positions match TRBD1. V trimming: 3 bases; J trimming: 4 bases; junction bases outside the gene matches: 12. This CDR3 comprises 18 residues. The V gene's germline CDR1 is SGDLS and CDR2 YYNGEE. Full variable domain (missing parts from reference TRBV9 and TRBJ2-2): DSGVTQTPKHLITATGQRVTLRCSPRSGDLSVYWYQQSLDQGLQFLIQYYNGEERAKGNILERFSAQQFPDLHSELNLSSLELGDSALYFCASSARFPGQGSTGELFFGEGSRLTVL.

The V call is TRBV3-1 (or the pseudogene TRBV3-2), the J call TRBJ2-1; 9 nucleotides match TRBD2. The CDR3 has 13 residues. Germline V gene data show CDR1 as LGHDT and CDR2 as YNNKEL (reference sequence). The junction had 4 bases not matched to a gene; V was cut back by 0 bases and J by 13 bases. The CDR3 DNA sequence: TGTGCCAGCAGCCAAGAAGCGGGGGGCAGACAGTTCTTC. It translates to CASSQEAGGRQFF.

The sample holds a few counts of this clone. The chain couples TRBV20-1 to TRBJ1-6; D possibly corresponds to TRBD1 (5 bases). CDR1 is DFQATT, CDR2 SNEGSKA, per germline (reference sequence). V gave up 5 bases and J gave up 9 bases, with 14 bases separating them. This CDR3 comprises 13 residues. Here the CDR3 DNA reads TGCAGTGCTTGTGGGGCAGGAGGTTCACCCCTCCACTTT. Translating gives CSACGAGGSPLHF.

The V and J genes are TRBV28 and TRBJ1-1; D is perhaps TRBD1 (5 bases). V lost 5 bases and J lost 7, with 17 bases in between. There are 14 residues in the CDR3. Germline V gene lookup returns CDR1 MDHEN and CDR2 SYDVKM. The CDR3 region has the DNA TGTGCCAGCAGTGGACCGGACACGGCATATGAAGCTTTCTTT. Protein sequence: CASSGPDTAYEAFF. The whole variable domain, remainder taken from reference TRBV28 and TRBJ1-1, is DVKVTQSSRYLVKRTGEKVFLECVQDMDHENMFWYRQDPGLGLRLIYFSYDVKMKEKGDIPEGYSVSREKKERFSLILESASTNQTSMYLCASSGPDTAYEAFFGQGTRLTVV.

This chain joins TRBV27 and TRBJ1-5, with D unresolved. This CDR3 is built from 12 residues. The ends were cut back, 3 bases at V and 5 bases at J, with 5 bases in the middle. CDR1 is MNHEY, CDR2 SMNVEV, per germline (reference sequence). The CDR3 spells CASSFHYQPQHF. CDR3 DNA: TGTGCCAGCAGTTTTCACTATCAGCCCCAGCATTTT.

This clone was seen only once. This CDR3 reads CASSPPIPTGGTGYTF. The CDR3 bases are TGTGCCAGCAGCCCACCCATACCGACAGGGGGGACTGGCTACACCTTC. The V and J genes are TRBV4-2 and TRBJ1-2; 9 nucleotides match TRBD1. Per the germline V gene, CDR1 is LGHNA and CDR2 is YNFKEQ. The CDR3 consists of 16 residues. The ends lost 4 bases at V and 7 bases at J; junction bases unmatched: 13.

This clone was seen more than once but under ten times. The J gene is TRBJ2-3, the V gene TRBV5-1; 8 bases map to TRBD1. With V trimmed by 0 bases and J by 2 bases, 2 bases remained unmatched. CDR1 and CDR2 from the germline V gene are SGHRS and YFSETQ. This CDR3 spans 15 amino acids. This CDR3 reads CASSLAGGPTDTQYF. The CDR3 nucleotides are TGCGCCAGCAGCTTGGCAGGGGGCCCCACAGATACGCAGTATTTT.

The chain has TRBV7-2 and TRBJ2-3; 8 bases align to TRBD2. The V gene end was trimmed by 1 base and the J gene end by 6 bases; junction bases not matched to a gene: 12. CDR1 and CDR2 from the germline V gene are SGHTA and FQGNSA. CDR3 length: 17 amino acids. CDR3 sequence: CASSLEGGGGRVDTQYF. The DNA for the CDR3 is TGTGCCAGCAGCTTAGAAGGAGGCGGGGGGCGGGTGGATACGCAGTATTTT. The whole variable domain, filled in from reference TRBV7-2 and TRBJ2-3, reads GAGVSQSPSNKVTEKGKDVELRCDPISGHTALYWYRQSLGQGLEFLIYFQGNSAPDKSGLPSDRFSAERTGGSVSTLTIQRTQQEDSAVYLCASSLEGGGGRVDTQYFGPGTRLTVL.

The chain combines TRBV2 with TRBJ1-5, with 7 bases fitting TRBD1. Trimming removed 8 bases from V and 5 bases from J; junction bases left unmatched: 6. Germline CDR1 and CDR2: SNHLY and FYNNEI. The CDR3 runs 13 residues. CDR3: CASLRGWDQPQHF. Written as DNA, the CDR3 is TGTGCCAGCCTCAGGGGGTGGGATCAGCCCCAGCATTTT.

In its sample, this clone was seen a few times. J is TRBJ2-1 and V is TRBV4-3; 12 bases fit TRBD2. The CDR3 consists of 17 residues. V shed 0 bases, J shed 4 bases, and the junction held 4 bases outside the gene matches. Per germline, CDR1 LGHNA and CDR2 YSLEER. DNA for the CDR3: TGCGCCAGCAGCCAAGAGTGGACTAGCGGGGCATACAATGAGCAGTTCTTC. Translated: CASSQEWTSGAYNEQFF.

The V and J genes are TRBV3-1 (or the pseudogene TRBV3-2) and TRBJ2-3, with D perhaps matching TRBD2 (7 bases). Per germline, CDR1 LGHDT and CDR2 YNNKEL (reference sequence). This CDR3 region has 14 residues. Trimming shortened V by 4 bases and J by 5 bases, and 13 bases separated the two germline ends. CDR3 nucleotide sequence: TGTGCCAGCAGCCTGGGGGGGGCCGGAGATACGCAGTATTTT. Its protein product is CASSLGGAGDTQYF.